What follows are 28 T cell receptor beta chains derived from one specimen sequenced in a study of CD8+ T cells in alopecia areata. The authors extracted RNA and reverse transcribed it into cDNA as the sequencing template. Data came from immunoSEQ multiplex PCR; TCRdb stores just in-frame clones and leaves some out. The data show some 110,000 clones, roughly two thirds seen once. The material sequenced was CD4+ T cells sorted from blood. The receptors were sampled from a human donor in good health.

The chain couples TRBV19 to TRBJ1-5, with 7 bases identical to TRBD1. The CDR3 loop spans 17 amino acids. J lost 1 base, V lost 5 bases, and 11 bases had no gene match. The germline V gene encodes CDR1 LNHDA and CDR2 SQIVND (reference sequence). The CDR3 reads CASSSDRLMGSNQPQHF. DNA for the CDR3: TGTGCCAGTAGTTCGGACAGGTTGATGGGAAGCAATCAGCCCCAGCATTTT.

J is TRBJ2-7 and V is TRBV25-1; D not certain. The CDR3 has 15 residues. CDR1 is MGHDK and CDR2 is SYGVNS in the germline V gene. The ends were cut back, 3 bases at V and 3 bases at J, with 15 bases in the middle. The CDR3 DNA reads TGTGCCAGCAGTGATAGGACGGCCGCCGGCTACGAGCAGTACTTC. It yields the protein CASSDRTAAGYEQYF.

This clone was found a few times. The gene calls are TRBV9 and TRBJ1-6, with a tentative D call TRBD1 (5 bases). With 0 bases removed from V and 12 bases from J, the gap between germline ends came to 13 bases. The CDR3 has 14 residues. CDR1 is SGDLS and CDR2 is YYNGEE in the germline V gene. The CDR3 is CASSVGDQHEPLHF. CDR3 coding DNA: TGTGCCAGCAGCGTAGGGGACCAACATGAACCCCTCCACTTT.

This chain connects TRBV18 to TRBJ1-5; D is uncertain. Germline CDR1 reads KGHSH; CDR2 reads LQKENI. V was shortened by 5 bases and J by 6 bases, with 14 bases between the two germline ends. There are 14 residues in the CDR3. CDR3 DNA: TGTGCCAGCTCAACAGAGGAGGGAGGTCAGCCCCAGCATTTT. This codes for CASSTEEGGQPQHF.

For the CDR3, the DNA is TGTGCCAGCAACCGGGACAGCTATGGCTACACCTTC. Its translation: CASNRDSYGYTF. The J gene is TRBJ1-2, the V gene TRBV2; 7 bases map to TRBD1. Germline CDR1 reads SNHLY; CDR2 reads FYNNEI. V shed 7 bases, J shed 4 bases, and the junction held 3 bases outside the gene matches. The CDR3 spans 12 residues.

The V call is TRBV7-8, the J call TRBJ2-5, with D possibly TRBD2 on 5 matching bases. There are 14 residues in the CDR3. V was shortened by 2 bases and J by 0 bases, with 7 bases between the two germline ends. Germline V gives CDR1 SGHVS, CDR2 FQNEAQ. For the CDR3, the DNA is TGTGCCAGCAGCTTATCCGGGGACCAAGAGACCCAGTACTTC. Translating it yields CASSLSGDQETQYF.

The chain employs TRBV29-1 and TRBJ1-2; D unclear. Germline CDR1 SQVTM, CDR2 ANQGSEA. This CDR3 is built from 12 residues. With 3 bases removed from V and 4 bases from J, the gap between germline ends came to 9 bases. The CDR3 spells CSVETEVYGYTF. In DNA, the CDR3 is TGCAGCGTTGAGACCGAAGTCTATGGCTACACCTTC.

J is TRBJ1-5 and V is TRBV27; D gene ambiguous. The CDR3 extends over 14 amino acids. Between the trimmed V and J ends, which lost 6 bases and 0 bases, there was a span of 9 bases. Germline CDR1 and CDR2: MNHEY and SMNVEV (reference sequence). This chain's CDR3 is CASSPRYSNQPQHF. CDR3 sequence (DNA): TGTGCCAGCAGCCCCCGATATAGCAATCAGCCCCAGCATTTT.

This clone turned up a few times. At one end, the junction sequence differs from germline, possibly due to a read error. V is TRBV29-1 and J is TRBJ1-5; D is unclear. Germline CDR1 SQVTM, CDR2 ANQGSEA. This CDR3 is 13 amino acids long. This chain's CDR3 is CSVATGSSQPQHF. DNA for the CDR3: TGCAGCGTTGCTACGGGCAGCAGTCAGCCCCAGCATTTT.

V gene TRBV20-1 combines with J gene TRBJ1-1; D possibly corresponds to TRBD1 (6 bases). The CDR3 covers 11 residues. From germline, CDR1 is DFQATT and CDR2 SNEGSKA (reference sequence). V lost 5 bases, J lost 7 bases, and 11 bases lay in between. Here the CDR3 reads CSASQGSEAFF. The CDR3 nucleotides read TGCAGTGCTTCCCAGGGGAGTGAAGCTTTCTTT.

This sequence joins TRBV30 and TRBJ2-5; perhaps TRBD2 as D (5 bases). The CDR3 is made up of 14 amino acids. Trimming took 5 bases from V and 4 from J, leaving 17 bases between them. Germline lookup yields CDR1 GTSNPN and CDR2 SVGIG (reference sequence). CDR3 nucleotides: TGTGCCTGGGGACTGCAAGGCCCCAGAGAGACCCAGTACTTC. It is translated as CAWGLQGPRETQYF.

To note about this clone: This sample includes further DNA sequences coding for the same CDR3. The chain has TRBV27 and TRBJ1-2; 9 bases map to TRBD1. The germline V gene has CDR1 MNHEY and CDR2 SMNVEV (reference sequence). The CDR3 runs 13 residues. Germline trimming cut 3 bases from V and 8 bases from J; bases unmatched to any gene: 4. CDR3 DNA: TGTGCCAGCAGTTTGGGACAGGGAGGGGGCTACACCTTC. This gives the protein CASSLGQGGGYTF.

This clone was seen a handful of times. The V gene is TRBV29-1, the J gene TRBJ2-1; D perhaps matches TRBD2 (5 bases). Germline CDR1 and CDR2: SQVTM and ANQGSEA. This CDR3 is built from 14 residues. With 7 bases removed from V and 3 bases from J, the gap between germline ends came to 16 bases. CDR3 protein: CSAKDGLDYNEQFF. DNA of the CDR3: TGCAGCGCCAAAGACGGACTCGACTACAATGAGCAGTTCTTC.

This rearrangement joins TRBV6-5 to TRBJ1-5; TRBD1 is a possible D gene (5 bases). Trimming took 7 bases from V and 4 from J, leaving 8 bases between them. The CDR3 consists of 12 residues. CDR1 and CDR2 from the germline V gene are MNHEY and SVGAGI. CDR3 in amino acids: CASNRRNQPQHF. The CDR3 coding sequence is TGTGCCAGCAACAGGAGGAATCAGCCCCAGCATTTT.

The chain has TRBV30 and TRBJ1-3, with D unresolved. Germline V gene data show CDR1 as GTSNPN and CDR2 as SVGIG (reference sequence). Deletions cut 3 bases from V and 7 bases from J, with 10 bases between. The CDR3 runs to 12 residues. As DNA, the CDR3 is TGTGCCTGGAGCCCTAGGACGAACACCATATATTTT. This translates into CAWSPRTNTIYF.

The chain recombines TRBV29-1 with TRBJ1-1, with D uncertain. Trimming shortened V by 6 bases and J by 3 bases, and 14 bases separated the two germline ends. The CDR3 has 13 amino acids. Germline V gene sequence: CDR1 SQVTM, CDR2 ANQGSEA. CDR3 coding DNA: TGCAGCGTCGTCCGGGATACCTACACTGAAGCTTTCTTT. This codes for CSVVRDTYTEAFF.

The CDR3 spells CASSLTSNQPQHF. The CDR3 DNA reads as TGTGCCAGCAGTTTGACTAGCAATCAGCCCCAGCATTTT. This chain joins TRBV27 and TRBJ1-5; D call uncertain. The CDR3 contains 13 residues. Germline V lookup: CDR1 MNHEY, CDR2 SMNVEV (reference sequence). The germline V and J ends were trimmed by 3 bases and 0 bases, with 3 bases remaining between them.

The DNA of the CDR3 is TGCGCCAGCAGCCAAGATCGTACTCTCGCTACCGGCTACACCTTC. It translates to CASSQDRTLATGYTF. The chain links TRBV4-1 to TRBJ1-2; D gene uncertain. The CDR3 sequence is 15 residues long. Germline V gene data show CDR1 as MGHRA and CDR2 as YSYEKL. V was trimmed by 0 bases and J by 8 bases, leaving 16 bases between them.

The genes are TRBV20-1 and TRBJ1-4, with no clear D. The V end was cut by 7 bases, the J end by 4 bases, with 7 bases between. Germline-derived CDR1 and CDR2 are DFQATT and SNEGSKA (reference sequence). CDR3 length: 11 residues. CDR3 residues: CSGRDNEKLFF. The CDR3 DNA reads as TGCAGTGGACGGGATAATGAAAAACTGTTTTTT.

This chain joins TRBV13 and TRBJ2-6; D not certain. The CDR3 length is 14 residues. Trimming removed 2 bases from V and 2 bases from J, with 4 bases in between. CDR1 is PRHDT and CDR2 is FYEKMQ in the germline V gene (reference sequence). CDR3 sequence: CASSLRAGANVLTF. The CDR3 DNA reads as TGTGCCAGCAGCTTACGGGCTGGGGCCAACGTCCTGACTTTC.

The J gene is TRBJ2-7, the V gene TRBV30, with D uncertain. This CDR3 comprises 16 residues. V lost 0 bases, J lost 6 bases, and 21 bases lay in between. Germline V lookup: CDR1 GTSNPN, CDR2 SVGIG (reference sequence). Here the CDR3 reads CAWSVRSTLDSAEQYF. The CDR3 DNA follows: TGTGCCTGGAGTGTACGGTCGACCCTCGACTCGGCCGAGCAGTACTTC.

This clone was recorded only once. The chain couples TRBV9 to TRBJ1-2; D is unclear. Trimming removed 0 bases at V and 5 bases at J, with 14 bases between. Germline loops: CDR1 SGDLS, CDR2 YYNGEE. The CDR3 is 15 residues long. CDR3 sequence: CASSVGSRIGYGYTF. The CDR3 coding sequence is TGTGCCAGCAGCGTAGGGTCCAGGATTGGATATGGCTACACCTTC.

The chain has TRBV7-3 and TRBJ2-6, with D possibly being TRBD1 (6 bases). V lost 4 bases and J lost 3, with 7 bases in between. Germline V gene lookup returns CDR1 SGHTA and CDR2 FQGTGA. This CDR3 is 14 amino acids long. CDR3 amino acids: CASSSGDGANVLTF. CDR3 DNA sequence: TGTGCCAGCAGCTCAGGGGATGGGGCCAACGTCCTGACTTTC.

This clone was observed once. This chain connects TRBV7-9 to TRBJ2-7, with 12 bases identical to TRBD2. V was clipped by 5 bases and J by 6 bases; unmatched bases: 8. There are 15 residues in the CDR3. Germline CDR1 and CDR2: SEHNR and FQNEAQ (reference sequence). In DNA, the CDR3 is TGTGCCAGCAGCCCTAGCGGGGGGGCCGGTCGCGAGCAGTACTTC. Its protein is CASSPSGGAGREQYF.

J is TRBJ2-1 and V is TRBV29-1; 9 positions match TRBD1. Per the germline V gene, CDR1 is SQVTM and CDR2 is ANQGSEA. This CDR3 spans 14 amino acids. Trimming at V came to 7 bases and at J to 7 bases, leaving 11 bases not matched to a gene. The CDR3 reads CSAWPGQGLNEQFF. The CDR3 bases are TGCAGCGCCTGGCCGGGACAGGGTCTTAATGAGCAGTTCTTC.

The table lists this clone with a few counts. The chain employs TRBV19 and TRBJ2-1, with 8 bases lining up with TRBD2. Germline-derived CDR1 and CDR2 are LNHDA and SQIVND (reference sequence). CDR3 length equals 15 residues. Trimming removed 10 bases from V and 1 base from J; junction bases left unmatched: 9. This CDR3 is CATEPGGWSYNEQFF. The CDR3 DNA reads TGTGCCACCGAACCGGGGGGGTGGTCCTACAATGAGCAGTTCTTC.

The chain uses TRBV2 and TRBJ2-1; 9 positions match TRBD1. Germline V gene sequence: CDR1 SNHLY, CDR2 FYNNEI. V lost 5 bases and J lost 7; bases outside the gene matches: 9. The CDR3 covers 15 residues. The CDR3: CASSFTGTGRNEQFF. CDR3 coding DNA: TGTGCCAGCAGTTTCACCGGGACAGGGCGTAATGAGCAGTTCTTC.

This clone was counted ten times or more. The rearrangement joins TRBV11-3 to TRBJ2-6; D is ambiguous. CDR3 length: 14 amino acids. V lost 3 bases, J lost 0 bases, and 3 bases lay in between. Germline V CDR1 and CDR2: SGHNT, YENEEA. The CDR3 reads CASSFNSGANVLTF. As DNA, the CDR3 is TGTGCCAGCAGCTTTAACTCTGGGGCCAACGTCCTGACTTTC.